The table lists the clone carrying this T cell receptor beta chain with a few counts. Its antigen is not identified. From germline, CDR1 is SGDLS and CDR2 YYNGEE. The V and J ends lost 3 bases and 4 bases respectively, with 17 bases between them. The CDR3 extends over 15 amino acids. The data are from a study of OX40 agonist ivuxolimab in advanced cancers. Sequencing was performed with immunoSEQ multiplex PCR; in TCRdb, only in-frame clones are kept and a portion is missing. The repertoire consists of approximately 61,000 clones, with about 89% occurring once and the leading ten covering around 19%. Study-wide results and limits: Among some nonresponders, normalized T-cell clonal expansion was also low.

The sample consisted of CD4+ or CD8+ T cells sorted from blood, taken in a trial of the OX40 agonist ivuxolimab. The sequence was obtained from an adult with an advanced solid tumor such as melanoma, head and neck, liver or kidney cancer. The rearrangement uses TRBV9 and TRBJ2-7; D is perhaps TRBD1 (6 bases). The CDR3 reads CASSASPGTPYEQYF. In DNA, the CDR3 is TGTGCCAGCAGCGCCTCACCCGGGACACCGTACGAGCAGTACTTC.